The rows below give T cell receptor beta chains drawn from one sample of a study of CD8 T cells in Susac syndrome. TCRdb re-called the immunoSEQ multiplex PCR reads through MiXCR, storing one row per CDR3 protein. The sample has approximately 210,000 distinct CDR3 sequences; 94% are singletons. Sequencing was performed on CD4+ T cells from PBMCs. Every receptor here comes from a human donor with Susac syndrome. Each CDR3 is given with its conserved first and last residue. D genes are given only for firm matches. Size is omitted from some rows. Given values are once, few, many or a class for expanded clones.

clone_size: -
j_call: TRBJ2-5
d_call: TRBD1
v_call: TRBV6-2/TRBV6-3
cdr3_nt: TGTGCCAGCAGTCGCCCGGGACAGCAAGAGACCCAGTACTTC
cdr3_aa: CASSRPGQQETQYF

clone_size: -
j_call: TRBJ1-2
d_call: -
v_call: TRBV29-1
cdr3_nt: TGCAGCGCCAACAAAAACCTTAACTATGGCTACACCTTC
cdr3_aa: CSANKNLNYGYTF

clone_size: -
j_call: TRBJ2-7
d_call: TRBD2
v_call: TRBV5-1
cdr3_nt: TGCGCCAGCAGCCCCGGGGGGGAAGGAAAGCAGTACTTC
cdr3_aa: CASSPGGEGKQYF

clone_size: -
j_call: TRBJ2-1
d_call: -
v_call: TRBV20-1
cdr3_nt: TGCAGTGCTAGTAGGGACCGCGGCTACAATGAGCAGTTCTTC
cdr3_aa: CSASRDRGYNEQFF

clone_size: -
j_call: TRBJ1-2
d_call: TRBD1
v_call: TRBV30
cdr3_nt: TGTGCCTGGCTCGTAGGACAGGAAAACTATGGCTACACCTTC
cdr3_aa: CAWLVGQENYGYTF

clone_size: -
j_call: TRBJ2-5
d_call: TRBD2
v_call: TRBV20-1
cdr3_nt: TGCAGTGCTAGATATGCTAGCGGGGTCCAAGAGACCCAGTACTTC
cdr3_aa: CSARYASGVQETQYF

clone_size: few
j_call: TRBJ2-3
d_call: TRBD2
v_call: TRBV20-1
cdr3_nt: TGCAGTGCTAGAGATAGGCTAGCGGGGAGCACAGATACGCAGTATTTT
cdr3_aa: CSARDRLAGSTDTQYF

clone_size: -
j_call: TRBJ1-1
d_call: TRBD1
v_call: TRBV2
cdr3_nt: TGTGCCAGCATTCATTCTCTGGGACAGGGGGCCGGGAACACTGAAGCTTTCTTT
cdr3_aa: CASIHSLGQGAGNTEAFF

clone_size: -
j_call: TRBJ1-1
d_call: -
v_call: TRBV4-3
cdr3_nt: TGCGCCAGCAGCCAAGATGACAAAATCAGTGAAGCTTTCTTT
cdr3_aa: CASSQDDKISEAFF

clone_size: -
j_call: TRBJ1-1
d_call: -
v_call: TRBV20-1
cdr3_nt: TGCAGTGCTAAAGAGGGGTGGGCGACTGAAGCTTTCTTT
cdr3_aa: CSAKEGWATEAFF

clone_size: -
j_call: TRBJ1-6
d_call: -
v_call: TRBV6-5
cdr3_nt: TGTGCCAGCAGTTACTCGAGGGAGGGCAGGTATAATTCACCCCTCCACTTT
cdr3_aa: CASSYSREGRYNSPLHF

clone_size: -
j_call: TRBJ1-2
d_call: -
v_call: TRBV7-8
cdr3_nt: TGTGCCAGCAGCTTATCACAGTTAAACTATGGCTACACCTTC
cdr3_aa: CASSLSQLNYGYTF

clone_size: -
j_call: TRBJ2-5
d_call: -
v_call: TRBV28
cdr3_nt: TGTGCCAGCAGTTCCCACAGGGCCGGGTACCAAGAGACCCAGTACTTC
cdr3_aa: CASSSHRAGYQETQYF

clone_size: -
j_call: TRBJ2-1
d_call: TRBD2
v_call: TRBV5-1
cdr3_nt: TGCGCCAGCAGCTTGGAGGCTAGCGGCGGTGAGCAGTTCTTC
cdr3_aa: CASSLEASGGEQFF

clone_size: -
j_call: TRBJ2-1
d_call: TRBD2
v_call: TRBV30
cdr3_nt: TGTGCCTGGGACGCGGGACTAGCGGGGGGGAATGAGCAGTTCTTC
cdr3_aa: CAWDAGLAGGNEQFF

clone_size: -
j_call: TRBJ2-3
d_call: -
v_call: TRBV6-1
cdr3_nt: TGTGCCAGCAGTTCGCGGGGCGCACAGGATACGCAGTATTTT
cdr3_aa: CASSSRGAQDTQYF

clone_size: few
j_call: TRBJ1-4
d_call: TRBD1
v_call: TRBV9
cdr3_nt: TGTGCCAGCAGCCAAGGACAGGGAGGTGAAAAACTGTTTTTT
cdr3_aa: CASSQGQGGEKLFF

clone_size: -
j_call: TRBJ1-1
d_call: -
v_call: TRBV29-1
cdr3_nt: TGCAGCGTCCCCAGGGAGAACACTGAAGCTTTCTTT
cdr3_aa: CSVPRENTEAFF

clone_size: once
j_call: TRBJ1-2
d_call: -
v_call: TRBV6-5
cdr3_nt: TGTGCCAGCACAAAGTGTGGCTACACCTTC
cdr3_aa: CASTKCGYTF

clone_size: -
j_call: TRBJ2-3
d_call: -
v_call: TRBV7-3
cdr3_nt: TGTGCCAGCAGCTCCGCGGGCGCCACGCAGTATTTT
cdr3_aa: CASSSAGATQYF

clone_size: few
j_call: TRBJ1-4
d_call: -
v_call: TRBV5-4
cdr3_nt: TGTGCCAGCAGCTCCGGGGGAACAACTAATGAAAAACTGTTTTTT
cdr3_aa: CASSSGGTTNEKLFF

clone_size: -
j_call: TRBJ2-3
d_call: TRBD2
v_call: TRBV30
cdr3_nt: TGTGCCTGGAGCTTAGCGGGGGGGCCGGTGGGTGCAGATACGCAGTATTTT
cdr3_aa: CAWSLAGGPVGADTQYF

clone_size: -
j_call: TRBJ2-2
d_call: -
v_call: TRBV9
cdr3_nt: TGTGCCAGCAGCGTAGGGACCCTATCCGGGGAGCTGTTTTTT
cdr3_aa: CASSVGTLSGELFF